This T cell receptor (beta chain) derives from a study of shared clonotypes between healthy human individuals. At the level of the study: CD4 naive cells filled three plates per donor, CD4 memory three, CD8 naive two and CD8 memory one.

Libraries were prepared by immunoSEQ multiplex PCR; TCRdb keeps only in-frame clonotypes and omits some of them. The repertoire holds about 600,000 clones, with less than 98% as singletons. Trimming removed 4 bases from V and 0 bases from J, with 7 bases in between. CDR3 length: 13 residues. Germline V CDR1 and CDR2: SQVTM, ANQGSEA. All donors qualified as healthy HIV-negative adults and had experienced no recent acute infections or vaccinations. Investigators divided CD4+ cells into CD45RA+ naive and CD45RA-negative memory subsets. This TCR was sampled from a woman between 25 and 40 years old in good health. The sample comprised naive CD4+ T cells sorted from blood. Subset: CD45RA+ positively selected. V usage is TRBV29-1 and J usage is TRBJ1-3; no clear D gene. CDR3 loop: CSVGESSGNTIYF. The CDR3 DNA reads TGCAGCGTTGGAGAGAGCTCTGGAAACACCATATATTTT.